These 13 T cell receptor beta chains share one sample of origin, sequenced in a study of blood T cell repertoires in COVID-19. Here immunoSEQ multiplex PCR was the method, and the copy in TCRdb shows in-frame clones only, minus some. This table has tens of thousands of clones, roughly 78% appearing once. Sequences were obtained from peripheral blood. The receptor source for this set is an elderly woman with acute or convalescent COVID-19.

The J gene is TRBJ2-6, the V gene TRBV6-1; a weak D match, TRBD1 (5 bases). The germline V and J ends were trimmed by 2 bases and 0 bases, with 8 bases remaining between them. The length of the CDR3 is 16 residues. Germline CDR1 MNHNS, CDR2 SASEGT. The CDR3 DNA reads TGTGCCAGCAGTGAACAGGGCGTCTCTGGGGCCAACGTCCTGACTTTC. It translates to CASSEQGVSGANVLTF.

This clone has only one observation. This rearrangement joins TRBV5-1 to TRBJ2-2, with D tentatively TRBD2 (6 bases). The ends were cut back, 6 bases at V and 8 bases at J, with 17 bases in the middle. From germline, CDR1 is SGHRS and CDR2 YFSETQ. The CDR3 is 14 amino acids. CDR3 coding DNA: TGCGCCAGCACGGAAGGAGGGGTTTTGGGGGAGCTGTTTTTT. Translating gives CASTEGGVLGELFF.

The chain has TRBV6-5 and TRBJ1-5, with D unresolved. Germline V gene data show CDR1 as MNHEY and CDR2 as SVGAGI. With 5 bases removed from V and 4 bases from J, the gap between germline ends came to 6 bases. The CDR3 spans 12 residues. Here the CDR3 reads CASSRGNQPQHF. For the CDR3, the DNA is TGTGCCAGCAGTAGAGGGAATCAGCCCCAGCATTTT.

The chain has TRBV7-9 and TRBJ1-1; the D gene is possibly TRBD1 (5 bases). Trimming left V 5 bases short and J 2 bases short, with 18 bases between. Germline V gene data show CDR1 as SEHNR and CDR2 as FQNEAQ (reference sequence). The CDR3 sequence is 16 residues long. Here the CDR3 reads CASSIPPGGVNTEAFF. Here the CDR3 DNA reads TGTGCCAGCAGCATACCGCCCGGGGGGGTAAACACTGAAGCTTTCTTT.

V and J are TRBV4-2 and TRBJ2-1, with 11 bases identical to TRBD2. J was trimmed by 8 bases and V by 4 bases; bases with no gene match: 22. Looked up from germline, CDR1 is LGHNA and CDR2 is YNFKEQ. This CDR3 spans 20 amino acids. CDR3 region: CASSPLPGQGGTSGSHEQFF. The CDR3, as DNA: TGTGCCAGCAGCCCACTTCCGGGACAGGGCGGAACTAGCGGGAGCCATGAGCAGTTCTTC.

The rearrangement joins TRBV7-9 to TRBJ2-2, with D hard to call. This CDR3 contains 11 residues. CDR1 and CDR2 (germline): SEHNR, FQNEAQ (reference sequence). Trimming took 7 bases from V and 6 from J, leaving 6 bases between them. For the CDR3, the DNA is TGTGCCAGCAAACTCGCCGGGGAGCTGTTTTTT. Its protein is CASKLAGELFF.

The chain has TRBV28 and TRBJ2-1; weak D call: TRBD1 (5 bases). The ends were cut back, 11 bases at V and 1 base at J, with 12 bases in the middle. The CDR3 contains 13 residues. Germline lookup yields CDR1 MDHEN and CDR2 SYDVKM. CDR3 sequence reads: CASQGGSYNEQFF. The CDR3 DNA reads TGTGCCTCCCAGGGCGGTTCCTACAATGAGCAGTTCTTC.

This chain links TRBV9 with TRBJ2-2, with 9 bases aligning to TRBD1. The V gene's germline CDR1 is SGDLS and CDR2 YYNGEE. Germline trimming cut 0 bases from V and 7 bases from J; bases unmatched to any gene: 16. The length of the CDR3 is 19 residues. The CDR3 loop is CASSVVPRDRVLLSGELFF. In nucleotides, the CDR3 is TGTGCCAGCAGCGTAGTGCCCCGGGACAGGGTCCTACTCAGCGGGGAGCTGTTTTTT. Full variable domain (rest looked up from reference TRBV9 and TRBJ2-2): DSGVTQTPKHLITATGQRVTLRCSPRSGDLSVYWYQQSLDQGLQFLIQYYNGEERAKGNILERFSAQQFPDLHSELNLSSLELGDSALYFCASSVVPRDRVLLSGELFFGEGSRLTVL.

There are a few counts of this clone. This chain connects TRBV6-6 to TRBJ1-6, with D hard to call. CDR1 and CDR2 (germline): MNHNY, SVGAGI (reference sequence). CDR3 length equals 11 residues. Trimming removed 5 bases at V and 9 bases at J, with 5 bases between. CDR3 sequence reads: CASSIRSPLHF. The CDR3 coding sequence is TGTGCCAGCAGTATTCGTTCACCCCTCCACTTT.

The V and J genes are TRBV2 and TRBJ1-2; 7 bases line up with TRBD1. From germline, CDR1 is SNHLY and CDR2 FYNNEI. The CDR3 covers 14 residues. V lost 7 bases and J lost 4; bases outside the gene matches: 9. CDR3 DNA: TGTGCCAGCACGACGGGGACAGAGATCTATGGCTACACCTTC. It translates to CASTTGTEIYGYTF.

The CDR3 is CASSEFRTGGNTEAFF. DNA for the CDR3: TGCGCCAGCAGTGAGTTTAGGACAGGGGGGAACACTGAAGCTTTCTTT. V usage is TRBV10-1 and J usage is TRBJ1-1; 10 nucleotides match TRBD1. The CDR3 spans 16 residues. Germline V lookup: CDR1 WNHNN, CDR2 SYGVQD (reference sequence). J was trimmed by 1 base and V by 1 base; bases with no gene match: 3.

The chain couples TRBV2 to TRBJ2-3; no clear D. V lost 7 bases to trimming and J lost 2 bases, with 10 bases between them. There are 13 residues in the CDR3. The germline gives CDR1 SNHLY, CDR2 FYNNEI. In DNA, the CDR3 is TGTGCCAGCACCACTGCGGTCACAGATACGCAGTATTTT. Its protein is CASTTAVTDTQYF.

The chain links TRBV12-3 or TRBV12-4 to TRBJ2-5; D is unclear. Between the trimmed V and J ends, which lost 8 bases and 8 bases, there was a span of 15 bases. This CDR3 has 12 amino acids. CDR3 nucleotides: TGTGCCAGCGCTAAAACGGAGCGTACCCAGTACTTC. Its translation is CASAKTERTQYF.